This T cell receptor (beta chain) was sequenced in a study of T cells after yellow fever vaccination. Study-wide context: CD3, CD45RA, CCR7 and CD95 were used to sort EM, EMRA, CM and Tscm memory subsets. General study points: There was a possibility that FACS-sorted repertoires contained abundant clonotypes contaminating from the bulk population. Vaccine-responding clonotypes were almost all undetectable in sorted memory subsets on day 0.

This clonotype was seen ten or more times. Germline V gene sequence: CDR1 SGHNT, CDR2 YYREEE (reference sequence). CDR3 length equals 15 residues. V was trimmed by 3 bases and J by 5 bases, leaving 17 bases between them. Template switching by 5'RACE produced TCR cDNA, adding a universal primer site and UMIs. TCRdb reprocessed the 5' RACE reads via MiXCR and lists one record per CDR3 protein. The sample includes 30,000 to 35,000 distinct CDR3 sequences, more than 6.5% of them seen just once. The chain employs TRBV5-4 and TRBJ2-5, with D possibly called TRBD1 or TRBD2 (5 bases each). The receptor comes from a man younger than 30 who received the YFV17D yellow fever vaccine. The material was PBMCs, either bulk or a sorted T-cell subset (CD4+, CD8+, memory, or dextramer-sorted; not recorded which), obtained on the day of the first yellow fever vaccination. The CDR3 sequence is CASSSTGPVGETQYF. The DNA of the CDR3 is TGTGCCAGCAGCTCCACGGGACCCGTGGGTGAGACCCAGTACTTC.